The following is a TCR beta chain sequence with its context. What it binds is unknown. Each diagnosis drew on symptoms, thyroxine, TRAb, thyroid ultrasound and orbital computed tomography findings. Extraction of PBMCs used roughly 9.6 ml of fresh peripheral blood. Regions amplified from RNA transcripts were the TCR beta CDR3 regions. HTBI primers were used for first-round RT-PCR of the TCR CDR3. MiXCR, run by TCRdb on the multiplex PCR reads, gives a single entry per CDR3 protein. The table records fewer than 350,000 distinct CDR3 sequences, approximately 19% of them present only once. The entry originates in a study of T cells in Graves' hyperthyroidism and ophthalmopathy. Study results and caveats: Researchers report that a 13 V-J model separated ophthalmopathy from stable hyperthyroidism.

Per the germline V gene, CDR1 is DFQATT and CDR2 is SNEGSKA (reference sequence). V lost 6 bases and J lost 2, with 18 bases in between. The CDR3 spans 15 residues. The genes are TRBV20-1 and TRBJ2-3; D uncertain. The sample was blood. This receptor was identified in a man aged 45 to 65 with Graves' ophthalmopathy. This chain's CDR3 is CSANDPGAITDTQYF. The CDR3 coding sequence is TGCAGTGCCAATGACCCCGGCGCAATCACAGATACGCAGTATTTT.